This T cell receptor beta chain originates from a study of neoadjuvant anti-PD-1 for oral cavity cancer. Trimming took 0 bases from V and 1 from J, leaving 9 bases between them. Germline-derived CDR1 and CDR2 are SGHNT and YYREEE (reference sequence). The CDR3 spans 15 residues. The assay was immunoSEQ multiplex PCR, and TCRdb's table has in-frame clones only and misses some. The top ten clones hold over 2% of a sample with about 16,000 clones, about 68% of them seen once. The chain uses TRBV5-4 and TRBJ2-3; perhaps TRBD2 as D (5 bases). The sequence was collected from a person between 35 and 79 years old with oral cavity squamous cell carcinoma. The sample was PBMCs, taken before nivolumab (anti-PD-1) treatment. CDR3 residues: CASSLGGIGTDTQYF. The CDR3 coding sequence is TGTGCCAGCAGCTTGGGAGGGATTGGCACAGATACGCAGTATTTT.